The T cell receptor beta chain described here comes from a study of T cells in Graves' hyperthyroidism and ophthalmopathy. The wider study: At initial diagnosis, before any treatment had begun, peripheral blood was obtained.

This clonotype was seen many times. This CDR3 has 15 amino acids. CDR1 is SGHTA and CDR2 is FQGNSA in the germline V gene. V trimming: 6 bases; J trimming: 3 bases; junction bases outside the gene matches: 5. The CDR3 regions of TCR beta were amplified from RNA transcripts. An initial round of RT-PCR targeting the TCR CDR3 relied on the HTBI primer set. TCRdb reprocessed the multiplex PCR reads with MiXCR, giving one entry per CDR3 protein. Among hundreds of thousands of distinct CDR3 sequences listed, about 15% were seen once. Patients aged 18 to 65 had newly diagnosed hyperthyroidism of under 2 months' duration. Each diagnosis was grounded in clinical symptoms, serum thyroxine and TRAb, thyroid ultrasound, and orbital computed tomography.

Material: blood. This receptor was identified in a woman between 40 and 55 years old with Graves' hyperthyroidism. The V and J genes are TRBV7-2 and TRBJ2-2, with 9 bases fitting TRBD2. In nucleotides, the CDR3 is TGTGCCAGCAGATTGGTAGCGGGAGACACCGGGGAGCTGTTTTTT. Its translation is CASRLVAGDTGELFF.